A single sample gave rise to the 29 T cell receptor beta chains below, sequenced in a study of blood T cell repertoires in COVID-19. Assay used: immunoSEQ multiplex PCR; TCRdb lists only in-frame clones, some missing. The sample lists around 100,000 clones, more than 80% occurring once. The sequenced sample was peripheral blood. Every receptor here comes from a human donor in a cohort sampled during active COVID-19.

The gene calls are TRBV29-1 and TRBJ2-3; 10 nucleotides align to TRBD2. The ends lost 7 bases at V and 3 bases at J; junction bases unmatched: 7. Germline V gene lookup returns CDR1 SQVTM and CDR2 ANQGSEA. The CDR3 consists of 14 residues. For the CDR3, the DNA is TGCAGCGGTGTCCCGGGACTAGCGACAGATACGCAGTATTTT. This sequence encodes CSGVPGLATDTQYF.

The V gene is TRBV15, the J gene TRBJ1-1; unclear D gene. V lost 0 bases to trimming and J lost 2 bases, with 4 bases between them. This CDR3 is 13 amino acids long. Germline CDR1 is LNHNV and CDR2 is YYDKDF (reference sequence). Here the CDR3 DNA reads TGTGCCACCAGCAGAGACAGAAACACTGAAGCTTTCTTT. It codes for CATSRDRNTEAFF.

This clone showed up just a few times. This rearrangement joins TRBV19 to TRBJ1-1; TRBD1 matches at 8 bases. This CDR3 comprises 18 residues. Unmatched junction bases numbered 15, after V lost 5 bases and J lost 1 base. Looked up from germline, CDR1 is LNHDA and CDR2 is SQIVND (reference sequence). Written as DNA, the CDR3 is TGTGCCAGTAGTGCAGTGTCCGGGACAGGTGGGGGGAACACTGAAGCTTTCTTT. As protein: CASSAVSGTGGGNTEAFF.

V usage is TRBV5-6 and J usage is TRBJ2-2, with D possibly matching TRBD1 (5 bases). Germline V gene lookup returns CDR1 SGHDT and CDR2 YYEEEE. CDR3 length equals 15 residues. V was clipped by 1 base and J by 5 bases, with 12 bases between them. The CDR3 region has the DNA TGTGCCAGCAGCTTGTCTGGCAGGGTGACCGGGGAGCTGTTTTTT. Protein: CASSLSGRVTGELFF.

V and J are TRBV7-2 and TRBJ2-3; D call uncertain. This CDR3 spans 15 amino acids. Germline-derived CDR1 and CDR2 are SGHTA and FQGNSA. V was cut by 4 bases and J by 0 bases, with 11 bases left in between. The CDR3 DNA sequence: TGTGCCAGCAGCTATACAGCAACTAGCACAGATACGCAGTATTTT. It yields the protein CASSYTATSTDTQYF.

Concerning this clone: Relative to the germline gene, one junction end is altered; a read error may explain this. Other DNA sequences in the same sample also yield this CDR3. The chain carries TRBV7-9 and TRBJ1-2; 7 positions agree with TRBD1. The CDR3 loop spans 14 amino acids. Per germline, CDR1 SEHNR and CDR2 FQNEAQ (reference sequence). In DNA, the CDR3 is TGTGCCAGCAGCTTAGCGGGACAGAAGTATGGCTATACCTTC. Amino acid sequence: CASSLAGQKYGYTF.

This chain joins TRBV5-4 and TRBJ2-7; TRBD2 matches 9 bases. This CDR3 has 13 residues. Losses at the gene ends were 1 base for V and 7 bases for J; bases not matched to a gene: 3. Germline V gene lookup returns CDR1 SGHNT and CDR2 YYREEE (reference sequence). CDR3 nucleotides: TGTGCCAGCAGCTTGATGCTAGCGGGGGAGCAGTACTTC. Its protein is CASSLMLAGEQYF.

The chain links TRBV5-6 to TRBJ2-4; no clear D gene. This CDR3 has 15 residues. The germline V gene encodes CDR1 SGHDT and CDR2 YYEEEE. Between the trimmed V and J ends, which lost 2 bases and 0 bases, there was a span of 9 bases. The CDR3 loop is CASSFPKLAKNIQYF. CDR3 DNA: TGTGCCAGCAGCTTCCCTAAATTAGCCAAAAACATTCAGTACTTC.

This clone occurred a few times. The V gene is TRBV25-1, the J gene TRBJ2-2; TRBD1 matches 7 bases. J was trimmed by 6 bases and V by 3 bases; bases with no gene match: 13. The germline V gene encodes CDR1 MGHDK and CDR2 SYGVNS. The CDR3 is 17 amino acids. CDR3 in amino acids: CASSDSSRQGRAGELFF. The CDR3 DNA reads as TGTGCCAGCAGTGATTCGTCGAGACAGGGTAGGGCCGGGGAGCTGTTTTTT.

The J gene is TRBJ1-5, the V gene TRBV5-1; the match to TRBD1 covers 9 bases. Germline trimming cut 0 bases from V and 7 bases from J; bases unmatched to any gene: 5. The germline V gene encodes CDR1 SGHRS and CDR2 YFSETQ. The CDR3 has 15 residues. As DNA, the CDR3 is TGCGCCAGCAGCTTGGGGACAGGGGATATACAGCCCCAGCATTTT. Translating it yields CASSLGTGDIQPQHF.

This clone appeared a single time. The chain joins TRBV5-1 to TRBJ1-2, with TRBD1 matching over 11 bases. Per the germline V gene, CDR1 is SGHRS and CDR2 is YFSETQ. This CDR3 has 14 residues. Trimming took 4 bases from V and 8 from J; bases not matched to a gene: 7. The CDR3 nucleotides are TGCGCCAGCAGCCCGGGACAGGGGGGGTACGGCTACACCTTC. It codes for CASSPGQGGYGYTF.

This clone was picked up one time. At one end the junction does not follow the germline gene, possibly because of a read error. V is TRBV7-9 and J is TRBJ2-5; D is possibly TRBD1 (8 bases). There are 13 residues in the CDR3. Germline loops: CDR1 SEHNR, CDR2 FQNEAQ (reference sequence). The CDR3 sequence is CASSSFAEQGGDF. The CDR3 bases are TGTGCCAGCAGCTCATTCGCCGAACAGGGGGGGGACTTC.

Only a few counts were recorded for this clone. V usage is TRBV9 and J usage is TRBJ2-3; D might be TRBD1 (6 bases). Germline CDR1 SGDLS, CDR2 YYNGEE. V shed 2 bases and J shed 1 base, with 14 bases lying between them. This CDR3 has 16 residues. CDR3 in amino acids: CASSVEPGHRTDTQYF. CDR3 nucleotide sequence: TGTGCCAGCAGCGTCGAACCGGGACACCGCACAGATACGCAGTATTTT.

CDR3 residues: CASSLAPLGQGTPQETQYF. In nucleotides, the CDR3 is TGTGCCAGCAGCTTAGCCCCCCTTGGACAGGGAACTCCACAAGAGACCCAGTACTTC. The chain recombines TRBV7-6 with TRBJ2-5, with TRBD1 matching 8 bases. Looked up from germline, CDR1 is SGHVS and CDR2 is FNYEAQ. Trimming removed 0 bases from V and 2 bases from J; junction bases left unmatched: 14. The CDR3 loop spans 19 amino acids.

This clone occurred once. The J gene is TRBJ1-5, the V gene TRBV6-5; 7 bases agree with TRBD1. The CDR3 totals 14 residues. Germline lookup yields CDR1 MNHEY and CDR2 SVGAGI. Losses at the gene ends were 7 bases for V and 3 bases for J; bases not matched to a gene: 6. CDR3 protein: CASTPQGHNQPQHF. The CDR3 region has the DNA TGTGCCAGCACCCCACAGGGGCACAATCAGCCCCAGCATTTT.

In this sample, this clone turned up once. The rearrangement uses TRBV4-3 and TRBJ1-6; weak D call: TRBD1 (5 bases). The V gene's germline CDR1 is LGHNA and CDR2 YSLEER. V was shortened by 4 bases and J by 7 bases, with 14 bases between the two germline ends. The CDR3 runs to 15 residues. CDR3 in DNA: TGCGCCAGCAGCCGATGGTATGGGGGGAATTCACCCCTCCACTTT. Residues: CASSRWYGGNSPLHF.

The J gene is TRBJ1-1, the V gene TRBV5-5, with D unresolved. Germline CDR1 reads SGHKS; CDR2 reads YYEKEE (reference sequence). The CDR3 extends over 14 amino acids. V was pared by 0 bases and J by 1 base, with 7 bases between. The CDR3 sequence is CASSLETRNTEAFF. CDR3 bases: TGTGCCAGCAGCTTGGAGACAAGGAACACTGAAGCTTTCTTT.

V and J are TRBV29-1 and TRBJ2-1; TRBD1 matches 11 bases. Per germline, CDR1 SQVTM and CDR2 ANQGSEA. V dropped 3 bases and J dropped 9; count of bases not matched to a gene: 7. CDR3 length: 14 residues. CDR3 region: CSVEDRGLLGEQFF. DNA for the CDR3: TGCAGCGTTGAGGACAGGGGGCTTCTTGGTGAGCAGTTCTTC.

The chain has TRBV6-5 and TRBJ1-6, with unresolved D. The CDR3 extends over 13 amino acids. The V and J ends lost 6 bases and 6 bases respectively, with 9 bases between them. CDR1 is MNHEY, CDR2 SVGAGI, per germline. The CDR3 DNA sequence: TGTGCCAGCAGAATTACCGGTAATTCACCCCTCCACTTT. This gives the protein CASRITGNSPLHF.

The table lists this clone with a count of one. The J gene is TRBJ1-6, the V gene TRBV19; D remains unclear. V dropped 9 bases and J dropped 1 base, with 16 bases sitting between them. There are 16 residues in the CDR3. CDR1 and CDR2 (germline): LNHDA, SQIVND (reference sequence). In DNA, the CDR3 is TGTGCCAGCAAAAAAGGTGGGGAGTCCTATAATTCACCCCTCCACTTT. This sequence encodes CASKKGGESYNSPLHF.

The chain combines TRBV5-1 with TRBJ2-2, with a weak D call TRBD2 (6 bases). CDR1 is SGHRS and CDR2 is YFSETQ in the germline V gene. The V and J ends lost 4 bases and 5 bases respectively, with 18 bases between them. CDR3 length: 16 amino acids. The CDR3 region is CASSQHIGGETGELFF. DNA of the CDR3: TGCGCCAGCAGCCAGCATATCGGGGGTGAAACCGGGGAGCTGTTTTTT.

V usage is TRBV5-1 and J usage is TRBJ1-2; 8 bases align to TRBD1. Trimming removed 2 bases from V and 5 bases from J; junction bases left unmatched: 5. The CDR3 is 14 amino acids. Germline CDR1 reads SGHRS; CDR2 reads YFSETQ. In DNA form, the CDR3 reads TGCGCCAGCAGCTTAGAAGGACAGGGATATGGCTACACCTTC. Protein: CASSLEGQGYGYTF.

The V call is TRBV6-5, the J call TRBJ2-7, with 7 bases lining up with TRBD1. The V gene end was trimmed by 4 bases and the J gene end by 6 bases; junction bases not matched to a gene: 3. Germline V gives CDR1 MNHEY, CDR2 SVGAGI. The CDR3 length is 12 residues. CDR3 DNA: TGTGCCAGCAGTTCACAGGGGTCCGAGCAGTACTTC. Translating it yields CASSSQGSEQYF.

V and J are TRBV18 and TRBJ2-2; the match to TRBD2 covers 8 bases. The CDR3 contains 15 residues. In germline, CDR1 is KGHSH, CDR2 LQKENI. Trimming cost V 6 bases and J 3 bases; bases outside gene matches: 6. CDR3 residues: CASSIRRGDTGELFF. In DNA form, the CDR3 reads TGTGCCAGCTCCATACGGCGGGGGGACACCGGGGAGCTGTTTTTT.

The chain combines TRBV5-1 with TRBJ2-3; tentative D call: TRBD2 (5 bases). Germline V gene sequence: CDR1 SGHRS, CDR2 YFSETQ. This CDR3 comprises 16 residues. Trimming removed 3 bases from V and 1 base from J, with 15 bases in between. For the CDR3, the DNA is TGCGCCAGCAGCTGGTCGCCGGGGTTCGGCACAGATACGCAGTATTTT. It encodes CASSWSPGFGTDTQYF.

The chain uses TRBV29-1 and TRBJ1-4; tentative D call: TRBD1 (5 bases). The CDR3 is made up of 14 amino acids. Between the trimmed V and J ends, which lost 6 bases and 10 bases, there was a span of 21 bases. Germline V gives CDR1 SQVTM, CDR2 ANQGSEA. The CDR3 reads CSVLRDSWGGKLFF. CDR3 sequence (DNA): TGCAGCGTCCTAAGAGACAGTTGGGGAGGAAAACTGTTTTTT.

About this clone itself: The DNA is omitted, as the CDR3 cannot be located on it reliably, and the CDR3 follows TCRdb's listing. The chain joins TRBV6-6 to TRBJ1-4; TRBD1 was called by the table and not checked on the DNA. The V gene's germline CDR1 is MNHNY and CDR2 SVGAGI (reference sequence). The CDR3 is made up of 15 amino acids, end residues included. The CDR3: CASSSSTGVIEKLFF.

The chain is built from TRBV7-2 and TRBJ1-1; 7 bases agree with TRBD1. Germline V CDR1 and CDR2: SGHTA, FQGNSA. The CDR3 contains 14 residues. V lost 3 bases to trimming and J lost 4 bases; unmatched junction nucleotides: 5. The CDR3 nucleotides are TGTGCCAGCAGCTTGTTACCAGGGGGCACTGAAGCTTTCTTT. Amino acids: CASSLLPGGTEAFF. Based on the CDR3 plus reference TRBV7-2 and TRBJ1-1, the full variable domain is GAGVSQSPSNKVTEKGKDVELRCDPISGHTALYWYRQSLGQGLEFLIYFQGNSAPDKSGLPSDRFSAERTGGSVSTLTIQRTQQEDSAVYLCASSLLPGGTEAFFGQGTRLTVV.

The chain joins TRBV30 to TRBJ1-6; 9 bases fit TRBD1. V lost 4 bases and J lost 4; bases outside the gene matches: 11. This CDR3 has 17 residues. Germline loops: CDR1 GTSNPN, CDR2 SVGIG (reference sequence). In DNA form, the CDR3 reads TGTGCCTGGAAGCCTGGACAGGGGCGATCGTATAATTCACCCCTCCACTTT. Translated, it gives CAWKPGQGRSYNSPLHF.